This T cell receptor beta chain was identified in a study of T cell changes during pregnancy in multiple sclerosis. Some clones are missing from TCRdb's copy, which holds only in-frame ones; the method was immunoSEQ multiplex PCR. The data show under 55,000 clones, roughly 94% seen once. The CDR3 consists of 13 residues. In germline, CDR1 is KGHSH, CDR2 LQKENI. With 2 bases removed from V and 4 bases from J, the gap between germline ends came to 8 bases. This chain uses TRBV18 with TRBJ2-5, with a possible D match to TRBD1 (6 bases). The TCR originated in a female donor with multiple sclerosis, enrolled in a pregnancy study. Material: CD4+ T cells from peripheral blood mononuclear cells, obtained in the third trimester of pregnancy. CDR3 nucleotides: TGTGCCAGCTCACCAACAGGGCGAGAGACCCAGTACTTC. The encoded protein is CASSPTGRETQYF.